This T cell receptor beta chain was captured in a study of chemoradiotherapy in HPV16-positive cancers. The length of the CDR3 is 13 residues. Trimming stripped 3 bases from V and 7 bases from J, with 13 bases between. In germline, CDR1 is SGDLS, CDR2 YYNGEE. Using immunoSEQ multiplex PCR, the repertoire was profiled, and TCRdb retains in-frame clones only, with some absent. The sample lists 6,000 to 9,000 clones; about three quarters were seen once. This TCR was recovered from a human donor with HPV-associated anogenital cancer. Sampling was carried out from a patient who underwent chemoradiotherapy. V is TRBV9 and J is TRBJ1-2; weak D call: TRBD1 (5 bases). CDR3 nucleotide sequence: TGTGCCAGCAGCGGGGGGACTGCCGCTGGCTACACCTTC. Amino acid sequence: CASSGGTAAGYTF.